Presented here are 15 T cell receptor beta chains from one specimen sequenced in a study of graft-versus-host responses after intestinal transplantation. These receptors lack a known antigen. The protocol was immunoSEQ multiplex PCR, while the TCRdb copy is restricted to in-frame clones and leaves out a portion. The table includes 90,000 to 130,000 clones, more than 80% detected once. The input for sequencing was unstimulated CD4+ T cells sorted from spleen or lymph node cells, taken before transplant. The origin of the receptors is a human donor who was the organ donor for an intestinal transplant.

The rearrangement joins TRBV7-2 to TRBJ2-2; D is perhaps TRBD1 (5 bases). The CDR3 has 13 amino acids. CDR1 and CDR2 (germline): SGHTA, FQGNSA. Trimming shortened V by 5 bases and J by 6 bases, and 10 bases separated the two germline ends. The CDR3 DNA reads TGTGCCAGCAGCCCGCAGGGCGCCGGGGAGCTGTTTTTT. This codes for CASSPQGAGELFF.

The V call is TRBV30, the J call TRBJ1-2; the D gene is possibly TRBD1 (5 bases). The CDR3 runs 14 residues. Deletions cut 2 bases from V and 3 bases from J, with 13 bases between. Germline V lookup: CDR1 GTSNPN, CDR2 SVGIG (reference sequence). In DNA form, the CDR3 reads TGTGCCTGGAGTCCCCCCGCAGGGTACTATGGCTACACCTTC. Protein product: CAWSPPAGYYGYTF.

The DNA of the CDR3 is TGCGCCAGCAGCAGCCAGACAGGGGCGGGCGGGGAGCTGTTTTTT. Translating gives CASSSQTGAGGELFF. The V gene is TRBV5-1, the J gene TRBJ2-2, with TRBD1 matching 8 bases. CDR3 length: 15 amino acids. The V gene's germline CDR1 is SGHRS and CDR2 YFSETQ. J gave up 7 bases and V 4 bases, and 9 bases lay outside the gene matches.

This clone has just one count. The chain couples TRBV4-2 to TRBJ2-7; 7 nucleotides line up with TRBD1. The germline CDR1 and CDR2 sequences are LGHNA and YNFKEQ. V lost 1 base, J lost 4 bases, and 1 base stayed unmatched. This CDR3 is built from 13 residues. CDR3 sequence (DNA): TGTGCCAGCAGCCAAGTACAGGGGTACGAGCAGTACTTC. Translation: CASSQVQGYEQYF.

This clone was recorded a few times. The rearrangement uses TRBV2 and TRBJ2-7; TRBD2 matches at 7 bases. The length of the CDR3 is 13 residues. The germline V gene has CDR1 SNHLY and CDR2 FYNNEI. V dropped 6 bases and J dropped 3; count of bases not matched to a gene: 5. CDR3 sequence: CASSWTRLYEQYF. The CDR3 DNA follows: TGTGCCAGCAGCTGGACTAGACTCTACGAGCAGTACTTC.

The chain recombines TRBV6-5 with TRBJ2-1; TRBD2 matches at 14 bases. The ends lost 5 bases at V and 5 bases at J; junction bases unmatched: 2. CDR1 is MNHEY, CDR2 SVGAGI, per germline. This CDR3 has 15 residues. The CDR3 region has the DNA TGTGCCAGCAGTGGACTAGCGGGAGGCCACAATGAGCAGTTCTTC. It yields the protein CASSGLAGGHNEQFF.

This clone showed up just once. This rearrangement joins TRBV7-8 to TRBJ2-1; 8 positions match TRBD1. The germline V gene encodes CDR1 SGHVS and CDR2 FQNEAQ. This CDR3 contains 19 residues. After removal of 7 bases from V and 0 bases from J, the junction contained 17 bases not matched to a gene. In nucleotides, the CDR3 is TGTGCCAGCAAACTCCCCCTTTGGTACAGGGGGAGCTCCTACAATGAGCAGTTCTTC. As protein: CASKLPLWYRGSSYNEQFF.

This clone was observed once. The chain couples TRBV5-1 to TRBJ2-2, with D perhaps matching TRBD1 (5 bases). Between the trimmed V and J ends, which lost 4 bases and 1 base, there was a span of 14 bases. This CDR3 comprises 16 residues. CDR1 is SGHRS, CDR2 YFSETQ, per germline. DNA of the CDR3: TGCGCCAGCAGCCGATACCCTACAGGGAACACCGGGGAGCTGTTTTTT. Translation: CASSRYPTGNTGELFF.

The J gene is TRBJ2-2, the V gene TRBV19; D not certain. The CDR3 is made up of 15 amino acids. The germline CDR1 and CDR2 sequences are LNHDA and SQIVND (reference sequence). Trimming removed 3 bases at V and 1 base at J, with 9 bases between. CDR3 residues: CASSIETRNTGELFF. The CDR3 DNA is TGTGCCAGTAGTATCGAGACACGGAACACCGGGGAGCTGTTTTTT.

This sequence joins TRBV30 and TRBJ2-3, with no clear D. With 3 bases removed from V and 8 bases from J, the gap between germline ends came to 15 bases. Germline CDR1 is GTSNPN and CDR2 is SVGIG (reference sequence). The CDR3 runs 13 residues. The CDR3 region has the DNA TGTGCCTGGAGACAAAAGGCAGATTTTACGCAGTATTTT. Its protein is CAWRQKADFTQYF. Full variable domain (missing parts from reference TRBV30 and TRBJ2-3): SQTIHQWPATLVQPVGSPLSLECTVEGTSNPNLYWYRQAAGRGLQLLFYSVGIGQISSEVPQNLSASRPQDRQFILSSKKLLLSDSGFYLCAWRQKADFTQYFGPGTRLTVL.

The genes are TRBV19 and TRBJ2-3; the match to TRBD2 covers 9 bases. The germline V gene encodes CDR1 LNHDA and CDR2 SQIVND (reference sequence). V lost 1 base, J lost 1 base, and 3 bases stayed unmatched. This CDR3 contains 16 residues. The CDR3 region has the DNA TGTGCCAGTAGTATAGGGGTAGCGGGAGGCACAGATACGCAGTATTTT. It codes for CASSIGVAGGTDTQYF.

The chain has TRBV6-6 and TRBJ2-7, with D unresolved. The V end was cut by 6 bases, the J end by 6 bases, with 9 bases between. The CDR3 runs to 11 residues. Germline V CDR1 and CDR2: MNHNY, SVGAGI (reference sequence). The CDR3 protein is CASSFQSEQYF. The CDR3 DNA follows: TGTGCCAGCAGCTTCCAGAGCGAGCAGTACTTC.

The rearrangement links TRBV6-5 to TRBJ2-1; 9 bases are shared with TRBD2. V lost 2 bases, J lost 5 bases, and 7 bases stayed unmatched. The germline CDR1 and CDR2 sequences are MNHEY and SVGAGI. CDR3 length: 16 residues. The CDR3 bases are TGTGCCAGCAGTTACGGGGCGGGAGGGCCCGACAATGAGCAGTTCTTC. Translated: CASSYGAGGPDNEQFF.

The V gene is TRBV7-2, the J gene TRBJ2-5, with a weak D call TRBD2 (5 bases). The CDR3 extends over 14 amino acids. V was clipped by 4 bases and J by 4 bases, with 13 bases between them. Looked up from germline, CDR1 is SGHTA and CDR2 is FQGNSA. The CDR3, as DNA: TGTGCCAGCAGCTCTACTTGGGCGGGAGAGACCCAGTACTTC. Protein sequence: CASSSTWAGETQYF.

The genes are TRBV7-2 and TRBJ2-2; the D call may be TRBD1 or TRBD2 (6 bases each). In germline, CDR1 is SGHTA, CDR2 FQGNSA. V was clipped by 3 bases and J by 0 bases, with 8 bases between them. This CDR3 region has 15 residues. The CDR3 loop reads CASSLGGANTGELFF. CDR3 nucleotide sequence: TGTGCCAGCAGCTTGGGGGGCGCGAACACCGGGGAGCTGTTTTTT.